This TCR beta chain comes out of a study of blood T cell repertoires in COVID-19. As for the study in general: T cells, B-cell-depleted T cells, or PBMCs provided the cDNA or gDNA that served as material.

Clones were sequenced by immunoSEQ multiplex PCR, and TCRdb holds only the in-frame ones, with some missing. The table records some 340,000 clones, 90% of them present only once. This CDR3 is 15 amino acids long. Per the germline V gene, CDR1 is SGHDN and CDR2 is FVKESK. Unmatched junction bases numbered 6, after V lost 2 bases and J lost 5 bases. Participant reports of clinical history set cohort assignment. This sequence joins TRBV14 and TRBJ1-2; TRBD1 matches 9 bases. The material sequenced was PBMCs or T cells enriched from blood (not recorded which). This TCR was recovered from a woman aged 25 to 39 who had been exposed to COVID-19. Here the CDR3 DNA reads TGTGCCAGCAGCCAACGAACAGGGGGCCCATATGGCTACACCTTC. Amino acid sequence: CASSQRTGGPYGYTF.